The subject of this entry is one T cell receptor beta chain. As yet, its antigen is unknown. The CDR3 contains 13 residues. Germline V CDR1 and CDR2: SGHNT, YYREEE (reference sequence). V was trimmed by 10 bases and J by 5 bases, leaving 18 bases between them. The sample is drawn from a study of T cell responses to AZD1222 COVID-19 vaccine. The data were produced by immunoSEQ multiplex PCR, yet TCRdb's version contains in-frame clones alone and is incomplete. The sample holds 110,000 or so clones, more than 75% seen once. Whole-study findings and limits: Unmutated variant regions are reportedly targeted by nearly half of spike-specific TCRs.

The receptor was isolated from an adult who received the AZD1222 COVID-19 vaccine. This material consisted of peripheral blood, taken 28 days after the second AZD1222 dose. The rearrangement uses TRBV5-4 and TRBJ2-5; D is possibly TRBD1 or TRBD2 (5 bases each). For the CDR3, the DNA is TGTGCCTCCGGGGCGGTGGGTCGGGAGACCCAGTACTTC. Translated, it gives CASGAVGRETQYF.